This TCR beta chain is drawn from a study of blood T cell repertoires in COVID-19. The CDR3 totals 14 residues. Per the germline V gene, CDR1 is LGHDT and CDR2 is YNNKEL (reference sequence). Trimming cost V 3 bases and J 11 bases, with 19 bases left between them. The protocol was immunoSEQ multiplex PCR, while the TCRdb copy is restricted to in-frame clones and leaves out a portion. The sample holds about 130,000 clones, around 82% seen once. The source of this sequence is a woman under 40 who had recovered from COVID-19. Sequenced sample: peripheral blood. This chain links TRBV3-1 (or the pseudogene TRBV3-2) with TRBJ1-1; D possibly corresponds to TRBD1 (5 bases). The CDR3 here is CASSHRATPRGAFF. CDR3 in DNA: TGTGCCAGCAGCCATCGCGCGACACCCCGGGGGGCTTTCTTT.